This T cell receptor beta chain originates from a study of regulatory T cells in long-lasting Graves disease. General study findings and limits: Researchers reported studying only peripheral blood, not thyroid tissue.

This CDR3 spans 14 amino acids. V was trimmed by 4 bases and J by 2 bases, leaving 12 bases between them. Germline assignment: CDR1 MDHEN and CDR2 SYDVKM. Documented time point: persistent/refractory GD, antithyroid drugs over 5 years with positive TRAb. Generation of the TCR library employed RNA extracted from PBMCs. Investigators prepared the TCR beta libraries by applying iRepertoire HTBI primers and Arm-PCR of CDR3 regions. In TCRdb, the multiplex PCR reads were re-called with MiXCR into one record per CDR3 protein. The sample has some 470,000 distinct CDR3 sequences, roughly 21% seen once. This clonotype was picked up many times. The target antigen is unknown.

The sequencing used peripheral blood mononuclear cells (PBMCs), collected when the disease was refractory, from a patient treated with antithyroid drugs. The sequence derives from a female donor with Graves disease. This chain links TRBV28 with TRBJ2-7; D not resolved. The CDR3 coding sequence is TGTGCCAGCAGTTCAGAAAACGTTCCCTACGAGCAGTACTTC. It is translated as CASSSENVPYEQYF.